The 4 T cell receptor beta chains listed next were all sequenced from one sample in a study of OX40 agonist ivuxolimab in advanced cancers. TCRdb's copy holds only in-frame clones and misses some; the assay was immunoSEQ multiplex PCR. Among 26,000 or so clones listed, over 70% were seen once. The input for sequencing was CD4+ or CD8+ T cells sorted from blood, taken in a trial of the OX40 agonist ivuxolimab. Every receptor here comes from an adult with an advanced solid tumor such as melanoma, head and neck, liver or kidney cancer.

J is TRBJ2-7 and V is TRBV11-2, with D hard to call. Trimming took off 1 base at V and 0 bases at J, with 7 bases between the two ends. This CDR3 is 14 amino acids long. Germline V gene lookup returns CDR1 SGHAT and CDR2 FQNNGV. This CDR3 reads CASSLGFGSYEQYF. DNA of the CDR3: TGTGCCAGCAGCTTAGGGTTCGGCTCCTACGAGCAGTACTTC.

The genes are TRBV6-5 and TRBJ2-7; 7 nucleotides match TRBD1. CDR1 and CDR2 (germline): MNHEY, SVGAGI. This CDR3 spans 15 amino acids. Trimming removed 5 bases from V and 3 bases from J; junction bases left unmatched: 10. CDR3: CASSLTGDYLYEQYF. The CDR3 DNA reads TGTGCCAGCAGTCTTACAGGGGATTATCTCTACGAGCAGTACTTC.

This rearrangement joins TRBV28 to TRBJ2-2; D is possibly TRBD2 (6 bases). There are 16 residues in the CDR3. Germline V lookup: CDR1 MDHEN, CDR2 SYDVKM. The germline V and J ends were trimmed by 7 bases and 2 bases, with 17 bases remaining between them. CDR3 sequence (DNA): TGTGCCAGCACCCGTGGAGGGGCATTTAACACCGGGGAGCTGTTTTTT. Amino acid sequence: CASTRGGAFNTGELFF. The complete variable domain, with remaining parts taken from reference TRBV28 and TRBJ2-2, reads DVKVTQSSRYLVKRTGEKVFLECVQDMDHENMFWYRQDPGLGLRLIYFSYDVKMKEKGDIPEGYSVSREKKERFSLILESASTNQTSMYLCASTRGGAFNTGELFFGEGSRLTVL.

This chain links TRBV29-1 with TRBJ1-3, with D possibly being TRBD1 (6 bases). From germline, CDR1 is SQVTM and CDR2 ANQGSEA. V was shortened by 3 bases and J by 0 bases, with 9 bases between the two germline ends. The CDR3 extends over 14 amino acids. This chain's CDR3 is CSVDLTGSGNTIYF. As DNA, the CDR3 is TGCAGCGTTGACTTGACAGGCTCTGGAAACACCATATATTTT.